This is a list of T cell receptor beta chains from one sample in a study of blood T cells in healthy people across ages. TCRdb fed the 5' RACE reads into MiXCR, producing one record per CDR3 protein. The table includes 730,000 or so distinct CDR3 sequences, approximately 40% detected once. Sequenced: blood. The receptors shown here come from a man older than 75 in good health. CDR3s include the opening cysteine and the closing phenylalanine or tryptophan. The D gene is left open where the match is weak. Clone size appears in some rows only: once, few, many, or a class for an expanded clone.

once TRBJ2-5 TRBV30 - CAWSGKRGETQYF TGTGCCTGGAGCGGAAAACGGGGGGAGACCCAGTACTTC
few TRBJ2-7 TRBV6-5 - CASSYRLRGQDLYEQYF TGTGCCAGCAGTTATAGGCTACGTGGTCAGGACCTATACGAGCAGTACTTC
- TRBJ2-1 TRBV5-1 - CASSFVQSGNEQFF TGCGCCAGCAGCTTTGTACAGTCAGGTAATGAGCAGTTCTTC
- TRBJ2-1 TRBV18 - CASSPPTGSSYNEQFF TGTGCCAGCTCACCACCGACGGGGAGCTCCTACAATGAGCAGTTCTTC
many TRBJ2-5 TRBV6-2/TRBV6-3 TRBD2 CAIHGTSGETQYF TGTGCCATCCACGGGACTAGCGGGGAGACCCAGTACTTC
- TRBJ2-7 TRBV20-1 TRBD2 CSARDRLAGANYEQYF TGCAGTGCTAGAGATCGGCTAGCGGGGGCCAACTACGAGCAGTACTTC
few TRBJ1-5 TRBV7-8 TRBD1 CASSHRQGALSNQPQHF TGTGCCAGCAGCCACCGACAGGGAGCGTTAAGTAATCAGCCCCAGCATTTT
- TRBJ1-4 TRBV20-1 - CSAPGARIEKLFF TGCAGTGCCCCGGGGGCCCGAATTGAAAAACTGTTTTTT
few TRBJ2-7 TRBV28 TRBD2 CASSSVAGTSGSPYEQYF TGTGCCAGCAGTTCGGTTGCCGGGACTAGCGGGAGCCCCTACGAGCAGTACTTC
- TRBJ2-7 TRBV4-3 - CASSQTAFNSYEQYF TGCGCCAGCAGCCAGACAGCCTTTAACTCCTACGAGCAGTACTTC
- TRBJ2-1 TRBV6-1 - CASSEASRGRDREQFF TGTGCCAGCAGTGAAGCAAGCCGGGGCCGCGACCGTGAGCAGTTCTTC
- TRBJ2-1 TRBV11-2 TRBD2 CASSSQRGRYNEQFF TGTGCCAGCAGCTCCCAGCGGGGCCGCTACAATGAGCAGTTCTTC
once TRBJ2-7 TRBV7-2 - CASSLRRGTTNNEQYF TGTGCCAGCAGCTTGAGGAGAGGGACAACGAACAATGAGCAGTACTTC
- TRBJ2-7 TRBV7-8 - CASSPWTTTYEQYF TGTGCCAGCAGCCCGTGGACAACTACCTACGAGCAGTACTTC
- TRBJ1-1 TRBV29-1 - CSVDGGRGPYTEAFF TGCAGCGTTGATGGAGGCAGGGGCCCCTACACTGAAGCTTTCTTT
few TRBJ2-7 TRBV20-1 - CSARALATLAFTYEQYF TGCAGTGCAAGGGCCTTAGCCACCCTAGCCTTCACCTACGAGCAGTACTTC
- TRBJ2-5 TRBV6-5 - CASRQGRETQYF TGTGCCAGCAGACAGGGGAGGGAGACCCAGTACTTC
- TRBJ1-2 TRBV6-5 - CASSYASGRGYYGYTF TGTGCCAGCAGTTACGCTTCTGGCAGGGGTTATTATGGCTACACCTTC
- TRBJ2-5 TRBV6-1 - CASSPQTAETQYF TGTGCCAGCAGTCCCCAGACGGCAGAGACCCAGTACTTC
- TRBJ2-3 TRBV7-9 - CASSLNRLRTDTQNF TGTGCCAGCAGCTTAAACAGGCTAAGGACAGATACGCAGAATTTT
- TRBJ2-7 TRBV20-1 TRBD2 CSAGAGLGYEQYF TGCAGTGCTGGAGCGGGGTTGGGCTACGAGCAGTACTTC
few TRBJ2-5 TRBV9 - CASSVLGGQQETQYF TGTGCCAGCAGCGTCCTGGGGGGCCAGCAAGAGACCCAGTACTTC
many TRBJ2-3 TRBV14 - CASSPRLPTDTQYF TGTGCCAGCAGCCCACGACTACCCACAGATACGCAGTATTTT
many TRBJ2-3 TRBV4-1 TRBD2 CASSQDPHSGLAGTDTQYF TGCGCCAGCAGCCAAGATCCTCATTCGGGACTAGCGGGCACAGATACGCAGTATTTT
- TRBJ2-1 TRBV20-1 TRBD2 CSARGTSVNEQFF TGCAGTGCTAGAGGCACTAGCGTCAATGAGCAGTTCTTC
- TRBJ2-7 TRBV20-1 - CSGHGSSYEQYF TGCAGTGGACATGGCTCATCCTACGAGCAGTACTTC
few TRBJ2-7 TRBV6-2/TRBV6-3 - CASRKDRLREQYF TGTGCCAGCAGGAAAGACCGCCTTCGGGAGCAGTACTTC
- TRBJ2-1 TRBV20-1 - CSARDKRYNEQFF TGCAGTGCTAGAGATAAGCGCTACAATGAGCAGTTCTTC
- TRBJ1-5 TRBV3-1 - CASSQQGSGQPQHF TGTGCCAGCAGCCAGCAGGGAAGTGGCCAGCCCCAGCATTTT
- TRBJ1-4 TRBV7-2 TRBD1 CATRNRGQTEKLFF TGTGCCACGCGCAACAGGGGCCAGACTGAAAAACTGTTTTTT
- TRBJ2-5 TRBV12-3/TRBV12-4 - CASSLKGQGETQYF TGTGCCAGCAGTTTAAAGGGGCAGGGAGAGACCCAGTACTTC
- TRBJ2-7 TRBV29-1 TRBD1 CSVEGSGGRYERYF TGCAGCGTTGAAGGTTCAGGGGGAAGGTACGAGCGGTACTTC
few TRBJ1-1 TRBV6-6 - CASKVSGENTEAFF TGTGCCAGTAAAGTCTCGGGGGAGAACACTGAAGCTTTCTTT
many TRBJ2-7 TRBV7-6 - CASSLGQGFSYEQYF TGTGCCAGCAGCTTGGGGCAGGGGTTTTCCTACGAGCAGTACTTC
- TRBJ1-1 TRBV29-1 TRBD1 CSVADRVNTEAFF TGCAGCGTTGCGGACAGGGTGAACACTGAAGCTTTCTTT
many TRBJ2-7 TRBV7-2 - CASSRQTYEQYF TGTGCCAGCAGCCGACAGACCTACGAGCAGTACTTC
few TRBJ1-2 TRBV6-2/TRBV6-3 TRBD1 CASSDGGGRRGYTF TGTGCCAGCTCCGACGGAGGGGGCCGACGAGGCTACACCTTC
few TRBJ2-7 TRBV10-2 TRBD2 CASSESTSGRAYEQYF TGCGCCAGCAGTGAGTCGACTAGCGGGAGGGCCTACGAGCAGTACTTC
- TRBJ2-5 TRBV11-3 TRBD1 CASSSTGATQYF TGTGCCAGCAGCTCGACAGGGGCGACCCAGTACTTC
- TRBJ2-1 TRBV11-3 TRBD1 CASSRDRSGNEQFF TGTGCCAGCAGCCGGGACAGGTCGGGAAATGAGCAGTTCTTC
once TRBJ1-1 TRBV6-2/TRBV6-3 TRBD1 CASSYGRGQAFF TGTGCCAGCAGTTATGGCAGGGGGCAAGCTTTCTTT
- TRBJ1-5 TRBV20-1 TRBD1 CSARDRGVGYSNQPQHF TGCAGTGCTAGGGACAGGGGAGTAGGGTATAGCAATCAGCCCCAGCATTTT
- TRBJ2-5 TRBV20-1 TRBD2 CSARGLAGLETQYF TGCAGTGCTAGGGGACTAGCGGGATTAGAGACCCAGTACTTC
- TRBJ2-7 TRBV20-1 - CSARGLATTLSSYEQYF TGCAGTGCTAGAGGGTTAGCGACCACTTTGAGCTCCTACGAGCAGTACTTC
- TRBJ1-2 TRBV5-6 - CASSSQQRRVSARGCTF TGTGCCAGCAGTTCCCAGCAGCGGCGGGTTTCGGCTCGTGGCTGCACCTTC
- TRBJ2-1 TRBV6-6 TRBD2 CACTFPGGPNEQFF TGTGCCTGTACTTTTCCGGGAGGGCCGAATGAGCAGTTCTTC
- TRBJ2-7 TRBV29-1 TRBD2 CSARTSGGTAYEQYF TGCAGCGCCCGGACTAGCGGGGGAACCGCCTACGAGCAGTACTTC
- TRBJ2-7 TRBV6-5 TRBD2 CASSYSRGTSGISHEQYF TGTGCCAGCAGTTACTCGAGGGGGACTAGCGGGATTTCCCATGAGCAGTACTTC
many TRBJ2-1 TRBV20-1 TRBD2 CSARTSGTSGGVYNEQFF TGCAGTGCTAGAACCTCCGGGACTAGCGGAGGAGTCTACAATGAGCAGTTCTTC
- TRBJ1-5 TRBV10-2 - CASSEAGVNQPQHF TGCGCCAGCAGTGAGGCGGGGGTGAATCAGCCCCAGCATTTT
many TRBJ2-7 TRBV6-2/TRBV6-3 - CASASGTIYEQYF TGTGCCTCTGCCTCCGGAACCATCTACGAGCAGTACTTC
- TRBJ2-3 TRBV30 TRBD1 CAWGQVGADTQYF TGTGCCTGGGGACAGGTTGGGGCAGATACGCAGTATTTT
- TRBJ2-4 TRBV3-1 - CASSQDFTGGSGGQYF TGTGCCAGCAGCCAAGATTTTACGGGAGGGTCAGGGGGGCAGTACTTC
many TRBJ2-3 TRBV11-2 - CASSLDGQRGWADTQYF TGTGCCAGCAGCTTAGATGGTCAGCGAGGTTGGGCAGATACGCAGTATTTT